This T cell receptor beta chain was captured in a study of tumor-infiltrating lymphocytes in primary liver carcinoma. Broader study findings: Merely about 7-25% of top clones occurred in all five tumor regions.

Note on this clonotype: Its antigen remains unknown.

RNA and DNA were co-extracted from roughly 20-30 mg of unsorted bulk tissue. The researchers produced TCR beta cDNA from 450 to 600 ng total RNA with a constant-region primer. Slightly modified ARM-PCR, run as three nested multiplex PCR rounds, produced the TCR beta libraries. TCRdb analysed the multiplex PCR reads with MiXCR anew, one entry per CDR3 protein. Here the sample spans 100,000 or so distinct CDR3 sequences, around 66% being singletons. The sample consisted of liver tumor tissue from sampling region 2. Sample subset: tumor region T2, inferior pole. This TCR came from a woman aged 55-69 years with primary liver carcinoma and hepatitis B virus infection.

CDR3 amino acids: CVISAIGRGEAFF. The DNA for the CDR3 is TGTGTCATCAGTGCCATTGGCAGGGGGGAAGCTTTCTTT. The J gene is TRBJ1-1, the V gene TRBV28, with 7 positions matching TRBD1. The CDR3 is 13 amino acids. Germline values: CDR1 MDHEN, CDR2 SYDVKM.